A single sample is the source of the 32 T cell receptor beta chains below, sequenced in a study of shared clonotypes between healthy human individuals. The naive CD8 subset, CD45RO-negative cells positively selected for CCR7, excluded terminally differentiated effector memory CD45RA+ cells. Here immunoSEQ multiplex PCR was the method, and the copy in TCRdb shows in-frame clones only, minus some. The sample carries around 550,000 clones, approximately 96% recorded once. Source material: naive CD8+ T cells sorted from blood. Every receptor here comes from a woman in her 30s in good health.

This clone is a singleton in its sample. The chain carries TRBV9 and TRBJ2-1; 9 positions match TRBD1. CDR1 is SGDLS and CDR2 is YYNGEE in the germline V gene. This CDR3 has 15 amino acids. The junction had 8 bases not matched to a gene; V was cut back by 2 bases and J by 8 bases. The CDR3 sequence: CASSVNLDRGYEQFF. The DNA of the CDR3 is TGTGCCAGCAGCGTGAATTTGGACAGGGGCTATGAGCAGTTCTTC.

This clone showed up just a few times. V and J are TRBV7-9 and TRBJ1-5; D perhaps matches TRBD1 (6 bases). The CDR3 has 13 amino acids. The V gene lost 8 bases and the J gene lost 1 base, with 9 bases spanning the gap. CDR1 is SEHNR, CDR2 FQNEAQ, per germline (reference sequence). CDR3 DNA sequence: TGTGCCAGCTCTACAGGGAGCAATCAGCCCCAGCATTTT. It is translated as CASSTGSNQPQHF.

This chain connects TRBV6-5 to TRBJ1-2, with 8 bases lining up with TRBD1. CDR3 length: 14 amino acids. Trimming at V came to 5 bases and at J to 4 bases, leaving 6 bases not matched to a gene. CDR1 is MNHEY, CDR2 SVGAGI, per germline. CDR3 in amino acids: CASSIGTGLYGYTF. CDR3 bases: TGTGCCAGCAGTATCGGGACAGGTCTCTATGGCTACACCTTC.

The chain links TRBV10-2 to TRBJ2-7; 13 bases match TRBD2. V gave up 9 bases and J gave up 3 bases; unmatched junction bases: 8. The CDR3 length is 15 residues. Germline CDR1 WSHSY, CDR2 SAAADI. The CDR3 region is CASYGLAGARYEQYF. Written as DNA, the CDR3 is TGCGCCAGTTACGGACTAGCGGGAGCTCGCTACGAGCAGTACTTC.

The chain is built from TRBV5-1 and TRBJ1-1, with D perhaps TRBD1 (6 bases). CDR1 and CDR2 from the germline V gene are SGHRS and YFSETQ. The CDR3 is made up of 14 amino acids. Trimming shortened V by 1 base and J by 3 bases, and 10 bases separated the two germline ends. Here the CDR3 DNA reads TGCGCCAGCAGCTTGAGGGAGGGGGACACTGAAGCTTTCTTT. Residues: CASSLREGDTEAFF. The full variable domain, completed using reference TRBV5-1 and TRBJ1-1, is KAGVTQTPRYLIKTRGQQVTLSCSPISGHRSVSWYQQTPGQGLQFLFEYFSETQRNKGNFPGRFSGRQFSNSRSEMNVSTLELGDSALYLCASSLREGDTEAFFGQGTRLTVV.

CDR3 bases: TGTGCCAGCAGCTCCCGGATGGTGAACACCGGGGAGCTGTTTTTT. Protein product: CASSSRMVNTGELFF. This chain uses TRBV11-2 with TRBJ2-2, with D hard to call. Germline CDR1 SGHAT, CDR2 FQNNGV. The CDR3 spans 15 residues. The V gene lost 4 bases and the J gene lost 1 base, with 10 bases spanning the gap.

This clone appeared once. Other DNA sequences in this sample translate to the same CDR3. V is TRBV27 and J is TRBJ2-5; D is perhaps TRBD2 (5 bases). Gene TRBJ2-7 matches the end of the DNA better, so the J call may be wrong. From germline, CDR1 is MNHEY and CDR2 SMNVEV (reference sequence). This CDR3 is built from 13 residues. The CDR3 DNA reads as TGTGCCAGCAGTTTATCCCCGGGATACGAGCAGTACTTC. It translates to CASSLSPGYEQYF.

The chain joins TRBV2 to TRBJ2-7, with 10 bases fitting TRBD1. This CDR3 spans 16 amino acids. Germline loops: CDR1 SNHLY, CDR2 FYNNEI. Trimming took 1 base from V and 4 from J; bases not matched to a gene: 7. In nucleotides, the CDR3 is TGTGCCAGCAGTGAAGGGGCACGGGACAGGGGTTACGAGCAGTACTTC. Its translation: CASSEGARDRGYEQYF.

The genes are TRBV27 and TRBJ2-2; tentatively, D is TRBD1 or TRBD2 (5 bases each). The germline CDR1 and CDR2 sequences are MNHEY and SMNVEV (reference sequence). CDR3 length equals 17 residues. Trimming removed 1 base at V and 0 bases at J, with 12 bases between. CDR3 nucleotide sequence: TGTGCCAGCAGTTTATATCCGGGACGTGCGAACACCGGGGAGCTGTTTTTT. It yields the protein CASSLYPGRANTGELFF.

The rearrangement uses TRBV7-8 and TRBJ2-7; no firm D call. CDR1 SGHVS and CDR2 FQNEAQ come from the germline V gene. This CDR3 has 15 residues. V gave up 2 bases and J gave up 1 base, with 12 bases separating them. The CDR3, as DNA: TGTGCCAGCAGCTTAAGGAGTCTCCTTTCCTACGAGCAGTACTTC. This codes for CASSLRSLLSYEQYF.

The CDR3 protein is CASSSSLAGGHEQYF. In DNA form, the CDR3 reads TGTGCCAGCAGTTCCTCACTAGCGGGAGGGCACGAGCAGTACTTC. The V and J genes are TRBV27 and TRBJ2-7; 13 nucleotides align to TRBD2. The CDR3 runs 15 residues. Germline lookup yields CDR1 MNHEY and CDR2 SMNVEV (reference sequence). J was trimmed by 5 bases and V by 4 bases; bases with no gene match: 5.

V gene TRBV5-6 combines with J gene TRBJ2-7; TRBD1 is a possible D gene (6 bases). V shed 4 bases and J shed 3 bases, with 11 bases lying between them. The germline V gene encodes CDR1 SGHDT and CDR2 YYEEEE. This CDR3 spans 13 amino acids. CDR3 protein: CASSRTGFYEQYF. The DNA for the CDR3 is TGTGCCAGCAGCAGAACAGGGTTCTACGAGCAGTACTTC.

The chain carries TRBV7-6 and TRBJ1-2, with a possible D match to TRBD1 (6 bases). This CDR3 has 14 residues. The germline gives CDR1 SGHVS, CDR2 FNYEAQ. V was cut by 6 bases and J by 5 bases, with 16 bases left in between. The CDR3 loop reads CASSRLGRGYGYTF. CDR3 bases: TGTGCCAGCAGTCGTTTAGGGAGGGGGTATGGCTACACCTTC.

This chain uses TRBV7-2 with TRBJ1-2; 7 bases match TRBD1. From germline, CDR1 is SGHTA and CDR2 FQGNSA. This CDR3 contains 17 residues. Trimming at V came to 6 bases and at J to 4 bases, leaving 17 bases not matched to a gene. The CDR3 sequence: CASSHSTLGDSSYGYTF. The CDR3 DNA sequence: TGTGCCAGCAGTCATAGTACCCTCGGGGACAGTTCCTATGGCTACACCTTC.

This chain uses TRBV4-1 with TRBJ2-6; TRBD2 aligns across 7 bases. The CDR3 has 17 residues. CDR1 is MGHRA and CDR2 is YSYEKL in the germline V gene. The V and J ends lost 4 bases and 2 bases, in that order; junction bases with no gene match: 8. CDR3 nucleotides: TGCGCCAGCAGCCCAATCCCCGGGGGGACTGGGGCCAACGTCCTGACTTTC. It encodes CASSPIPGGTGANVLTF.

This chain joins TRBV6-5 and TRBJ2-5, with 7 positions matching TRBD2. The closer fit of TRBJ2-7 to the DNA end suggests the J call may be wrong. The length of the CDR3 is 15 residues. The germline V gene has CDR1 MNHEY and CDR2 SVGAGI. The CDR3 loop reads CASSYGIAGAHEQYF. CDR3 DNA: TGTGCCAGCAGTTACGGTATCGCGGGAGCCCACGAGCAGTACTTC.

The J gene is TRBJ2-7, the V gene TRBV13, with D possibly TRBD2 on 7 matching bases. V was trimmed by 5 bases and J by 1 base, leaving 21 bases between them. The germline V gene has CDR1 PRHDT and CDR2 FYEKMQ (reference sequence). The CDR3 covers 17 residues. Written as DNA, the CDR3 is TGTGCCAGCAGCCCCGGGATGGGGGGGCGCCTATCCTACGAGCAGTACTTC. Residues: CASSPGMGGRLSYEQYF.

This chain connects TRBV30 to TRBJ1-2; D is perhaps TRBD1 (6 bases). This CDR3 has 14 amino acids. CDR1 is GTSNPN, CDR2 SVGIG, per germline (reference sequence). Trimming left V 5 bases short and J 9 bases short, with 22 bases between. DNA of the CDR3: TGTGCCTGGCTACAGGAGAGGGGGGTCGTCCGCTACACCTTC. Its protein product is CAWLQERGVVRYTF.

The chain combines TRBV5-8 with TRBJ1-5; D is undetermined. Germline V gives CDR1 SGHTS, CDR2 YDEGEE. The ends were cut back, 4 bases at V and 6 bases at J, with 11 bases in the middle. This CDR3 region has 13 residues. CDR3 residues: CASSILVSQPQHF. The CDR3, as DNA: TGTGCCAGCAGCATTCTCGTTTCTCAGCCCCAGCATTTT.

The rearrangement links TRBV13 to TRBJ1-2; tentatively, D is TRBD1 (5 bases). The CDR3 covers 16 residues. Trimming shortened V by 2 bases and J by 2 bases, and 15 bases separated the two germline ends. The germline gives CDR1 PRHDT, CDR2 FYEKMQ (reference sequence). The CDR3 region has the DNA TGTGCCAGCAGCTTATCCCAGGGAAGTGGGAACTATGGCTACACCTTC. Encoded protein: CASSLSQGSGNYGYTF.

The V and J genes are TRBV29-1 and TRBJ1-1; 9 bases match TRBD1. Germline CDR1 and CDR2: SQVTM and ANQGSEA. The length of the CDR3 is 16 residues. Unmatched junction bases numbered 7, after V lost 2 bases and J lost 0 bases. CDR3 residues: CSVETGTGPLNTEAFF. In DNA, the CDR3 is TGCAGCGTTGAAACTGGGACAGGGCCCCTGAACACTGAAGCTTTCTTT.

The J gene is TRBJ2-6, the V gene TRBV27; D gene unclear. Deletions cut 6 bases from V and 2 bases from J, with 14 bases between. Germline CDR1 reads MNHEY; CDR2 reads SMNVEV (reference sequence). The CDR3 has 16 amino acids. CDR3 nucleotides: TGTGCCAGCAGGAGTCAGGACGCTCCTGGGGCCAACGTCCTGACTTTC. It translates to CASRSQDAPGANVLTF.

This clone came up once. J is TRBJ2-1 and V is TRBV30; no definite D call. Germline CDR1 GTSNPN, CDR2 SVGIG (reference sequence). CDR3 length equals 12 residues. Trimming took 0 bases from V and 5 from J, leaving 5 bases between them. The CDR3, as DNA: TGTGCCTGGAGTGTATGGGACAATGAGCAGTTCTTC. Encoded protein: CAWSVWDNEQFF.

In nucleotides, the CDR3 is TGTGCCAGCAGCTTAGCGCGTCCGGAGAACACTGAAGCTTTCTTT. Its protein is CASSLARPENTEAFF. V usage is TRBV7-9 and J usage is TRBJ1-1; D gene unclear. Deletions cut 0 bases from V and 1 base from J, with 9 bases between. Germline lookup yields CDR1 SEHNR and CDR2 FQNEAQ (reference sequence). The CDR3 runs 15 residues.

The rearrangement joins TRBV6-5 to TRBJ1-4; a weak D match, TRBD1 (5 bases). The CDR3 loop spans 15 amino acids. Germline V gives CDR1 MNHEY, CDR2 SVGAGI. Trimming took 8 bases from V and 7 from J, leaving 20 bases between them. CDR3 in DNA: TGTGCCAGCGGTCAGGGTAGAAGGTTGGGTGAAAAACTGTTTTTT. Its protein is CASGQGRRLGEKLFF.

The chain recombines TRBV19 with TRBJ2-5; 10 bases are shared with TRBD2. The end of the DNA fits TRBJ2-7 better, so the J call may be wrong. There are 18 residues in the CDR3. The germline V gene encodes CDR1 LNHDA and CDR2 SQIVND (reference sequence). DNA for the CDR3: TGTGCCAGTAGTACCCTCAGCGGGGGGGGTAGCGGAGTCTACGAGCAGTACTTC. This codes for CASSTLSGGGSGVYEQYF.

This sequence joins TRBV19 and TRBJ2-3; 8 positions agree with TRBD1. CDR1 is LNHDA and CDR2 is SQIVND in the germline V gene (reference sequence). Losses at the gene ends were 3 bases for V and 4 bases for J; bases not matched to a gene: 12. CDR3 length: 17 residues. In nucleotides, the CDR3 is TGTGCCAGTAGTATCCACAGTCCAGGGGGCAGGCCAGATACGCAGTATTTT. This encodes CASSIHSPGGRPDTQYF.

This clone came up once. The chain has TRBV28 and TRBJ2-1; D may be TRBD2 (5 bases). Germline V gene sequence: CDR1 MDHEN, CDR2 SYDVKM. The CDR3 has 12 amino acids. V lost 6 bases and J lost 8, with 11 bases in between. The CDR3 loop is CASSPPGDEQFF. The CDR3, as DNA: TGTGCCAGCAGCCCTCCCGGGGATGAGCAGTTCTTC.

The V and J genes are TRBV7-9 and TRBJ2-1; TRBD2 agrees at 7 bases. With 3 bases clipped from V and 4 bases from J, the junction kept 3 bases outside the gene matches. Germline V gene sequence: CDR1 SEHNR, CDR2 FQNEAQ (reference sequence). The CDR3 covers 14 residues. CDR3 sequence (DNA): TGTGCCAGCAGCTTCGCTAGCGGTTACAATGAGCAGTTCTTC. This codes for CASSFASGYNEQFF.

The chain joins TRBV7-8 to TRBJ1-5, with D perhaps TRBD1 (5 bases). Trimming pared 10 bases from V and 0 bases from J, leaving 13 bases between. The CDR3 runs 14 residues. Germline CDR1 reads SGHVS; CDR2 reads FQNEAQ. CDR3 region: CATGGFYSNQPQHF. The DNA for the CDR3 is TGTGCCACGGGGGGGTTTTATAGCAATCAGCCCCAGCATTTT.

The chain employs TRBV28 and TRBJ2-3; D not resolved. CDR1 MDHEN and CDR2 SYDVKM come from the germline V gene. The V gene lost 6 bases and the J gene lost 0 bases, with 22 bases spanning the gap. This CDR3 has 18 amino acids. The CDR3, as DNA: TGTGCCAGCAGGCGATTCCCCCCTAAGGATTCTAGCACAGATACGCAGTATTTT. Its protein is CASRRFPPKDSSTDTQYF.

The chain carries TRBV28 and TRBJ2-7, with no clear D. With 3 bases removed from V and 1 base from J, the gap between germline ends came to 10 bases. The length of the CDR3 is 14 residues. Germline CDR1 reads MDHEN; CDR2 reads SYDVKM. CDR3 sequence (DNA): TGTGCCAGCAGTTTTGAAAAGCGATCCTACGAGCAGTACTTC. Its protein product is CASSFEKRSYEQYF.